This TCR beta chain is drawn from a study of T cells in localized non-small cell lung cancer. Repertoires were generated with immunoSEQ multiplex PCR, while TCRdb's copy carries only in-frame clones and drops some. Here the sample spans some 10,000 clones, about 80% being singletons. CDR3 length: 15 amino acids. V was pared by 3 bases and J by 2 bases, with 11 bases between. Germline V lookup: CDR1 SGHVS, CDR2 FNYEAQ. The receptor was derived from a male donor aged 60 or older with stage I lung adenocarcinoma. The material sequenced was peripheral blood, taken before any cancer treatment. The chain recombines TRBV7-6 with TRBJ2-1; D remains ambiguous. The chain's CDR3 is CASSFEPIPYNEQFF. For the CDR3, the DNA is TGTGCCAGCAGCTTTGAGCCTATTCCCTACAATGAGCAGTTCTTC.